This T cell receptor (beta chain) was captured by sequencing in a study of T cell clonality in common variable immunodeficiency. Clones were read by immunoSEQ multiplex PCR, and TCRdb kept only the in-frame ones, dropping some. The profile covers more than 65,000 clones, none occurring a single time. This clone appeared many times. The read stops 3 residues short of the end of the CDR3; the missing end is completed from the germline J gene. Most patients and controls had Caucasian heritage. Blood samples were heparinized, about 5 to 9 ml per donor. This CDR3 comprises 16 residues. Trimming cost V 2 bases and J 3 bases; bases outside gene matches: 8. CDR1 LNHNV and CDR2 YYDKDF come from the germline V gene (reference sequence).

The chain uses TRBV15 and TRBJ2-5; 8 bases are a match to TRBD1. This receptor was identified in a person between 18 and 69 years old in good health. Sequencing used peripheral blood mononuclear cells. The CDR3: CATSRSTGTGEETQYF. The CDR3 DNA, read in part, is TGTGCCACCAGCAGATCCACCGGGACAGGAGAAGAGACC.